The 30 T cell receptor beta chains given below trace back to one sample, sequenced in a study of cytotoxic CD8 clonotypes in ibrutinib-treated CLL. Profiling relied on immunoSEQ multiplex PCR, and the TCRdb table lists in-frame clones only, not all of them. The sample shows more than 110,000 clones, approximately 90% of them seen only once. Source: PBMCs, taken after 12 months of ibrutinib treatment. The receptor source for this set is a human donor with chronic lymphocytic leukemia.

The chain combines TRBV9 with TRBJ2-6, with 8 bases lining up with TRBD1. CDR1 SGDLS and CDR2 YYNGEE come from the germline V gene. The CDR3 runs 16 residues. V was pared by 3 bases and J by 1 base, with 3 bases of the junction left unmatched. CDR3: CASSARTGSGANVLTF. The CDR3 DNA reads as TGTGCCAGCAGCGCCCGGACAGGGTCTGGGGCCAACGTCCTGACTTTC.

V usage is TRBV7-9 and J usage is TRBJ2-1; no clear D. The germline CDR1 and CDR2 sequences are SEHNR and FQNEAQ (reference sequence). The CDR3 has 14 amino acids. V lost 1 base, J lost 6 bases, and 10 bases lay in between. DNA for the CDR3: TGTGCCAGCAGCTTAGGGGTAGCACCCAATGAGCAGTTCTTC. It is translated as CASSLGVAPNEQFF. Together with reference TRBV7-9 and TRBJ2-1, the CDR3 gives the full variable domain: DTGVSQNPRHKITKRGQNVTFRCDPISEHNRLYWYRQTLGQGPEFLTYFQNEAQLEKSRLLSDRFSAERPKGSFSTLEIQRTEQGDSAMYLCASSLGVAPNEQFFGPGTRLTVL.

This rearrangement joins TRBV19 to TRBJ1-1; D may be TRBD1 (6 bases). The V gene lost 3 bases and the J gene lost 1 base, with 12 bases spanning the gap. CDR1 LNHDA and CDR2 SQIVND come from the germline V gene (reference sequence). The CDR3 length is 15 residues. The CDR3 sequence is CASSIGTRKNTEAFF. In nucleotides, the CDR3 is TGTGCCAGTAGTATCGGGACAAGGAAGAACACTGAAGCTTTCTTT.

This clone has at least ten counts. The CDR3 protein is CASRDPGGRQPQHF. CDR3 in DNA: TGTGCCAGTAGAGACCCAGGGGGTCGACAGCCCCAGCATTTT. The rearrangement joins TRBV19 to TRBJ1-5; 7 bases align to TRBD1. Germline V gives CDR1 LNHDA, CDR2 SQIVND (reference sequence). The CDR3 consists of 14 residues. J was trimmed by 7 bases and V by 6 bases; bases with no gene match: 9.

The V and J genes are TRBV7-3 and TRBJ2-7, with 7 bases identical to TRBD1. The germline gives CDR1 SGHTA, CDR2 FQGTGA. V shed 5 bases, J shed 2 bases, and the junction held 9 bases outside the gene matches. The CDR3 has 15 amino acids. As DNA, the CDR3 is TGTGCCAGCAGCACCCCGGGACAGCTCACCTACGAGCAGTACTTC. Translated: CASSTPGQLTYEQYF.

The chain links TRBV29-1 to TRBJ2-7; 7 nucleotides line up with TRBD2. V shed 5 bases, J shed 7 bases, and the junction held 14 bases outside the gene matches. CDR3 size: 14 residues. Germline V CDR1 and CDR2: SQVTM, ANQGSEA. The CDR3 DNA follows: TGCAGCGTTAGGTTGGGCGGGAGTAATGGGGAGCAGTACTTC. Translation gives CSVRLGGSNGEQYF.

CDR3 residues: CASSLSPRGSNGEQFF. In DNA form, the CDR3 reads TGTGCCAGCAGCTTAAGTCCCCGCGGGAGTAATGGTGAGCAGTTCTTC. The rearrangement links TRBV7-3 to TRBJ2-1; 7 bases align to TRBD2. CDR1 and CDR2 (germline): SGHTA, FQGTGA. Trimming cost V 1 base and J 9 bases; bases outside gene matches: 12. The CDR3 is 16 residues long.

A remark on this clone: The same CDR3 is also encoded by other DNA sequences in this sample. V and J are TRBV27 and TRBJ2-7; D is undetermined. This CDR3 is 12 amino acids long. Trimming cost V 5 bases and J 0 bases, with 5 bases left between them. From germline, CDR1 is MNHEY and CDR2 SMNVEV (reference sequence). In DNA, the CDR3 is TGTGCCAGCAGTCCTAGCTCCTACGAGCAGTACTTC. It specifies CASSPSSYEQYF.

The rearrangement joins TRBV10-3 to TRBJ1-2; D remains unclear. Germline-derived CDR1 and CDR2 are ENHRY and SYGVKD. The CDR3 has 11 amino acids. Trimming removed 10 bases at V and 1 base at J, with 7 bases between. The CDR3 reads CATRGNYGYTF. CDR3 sequence (DNA): TGTGCCACCCGGGGTAACTATGGCTACACCTTC.

This clone was seen only once. The chain combines TRBV5-4 with TRBJ2-5; maybe TRBD2 (5 bases). CDR1 is SGHNT and CDR2 is YYREEE in the germline V gene (reference sequence). The V and J ends lost 3 bases and 2 bases respectively, with 20 bases between them. The CDR3 has 17 residues. The CDR3 is CASSSAADGGSQETQYF. The CDR3, as DNA: TGTGCCAGCAGCTCTGCTGCCGATGGCGGGTCTCAAGAGACCCAGTACTTC.

The V call is TRBV4-3, the J call TRBJ2-2; TRBD1 is a possible D gene (5 bases). There are 16 residues in the CDR3. V gave up 1 base and J gave up 7 bases, with 16 bases separating them. Germline V gene lookup returns CDR1 LGHNA and CDR2 YSLEER. Here the CDR3 DNA reads TGCGCCAGCAGCCAAGGCCTAGACAGACTGGACGGGGAGCTGTTTTTT. Translating gives CASSQGLDRLDGELFF.

The rearrangement uses TRBV27 and TRBJ2-3, with D perhaps given as TRBD1 or TRBD2 (5 bases each). Germline V gene lookup returns CDR1 MNHEY and CDR2 SMNVEV (reference sequence). CDR3 length: 16 amino acids. Trimming pared 1 base from V and 3 bases from J, leaving 14 bases between. The CDR3 here is CASSLFASGGTDTQYF. CDR3 nucleotide sequence: TGTGCCAGCAGTTTATTCGCAAGTGGGGGTACAGATACGCAGTATTTT.

This chain uses TRBV18 with TRBJ2-7, with TRBD1 identical over 8 bases. V shed 3 bases and J 5 bases; nucleotides not matched to a gene: 9. The CDR3 sequence is 15 residues long. In germline, CDR1 is KGHSH, CDR2 LQKENI. CDR3 DNA: TGTGCCAGCTCACCCTCCGGGACAGGCCCCAACGAGCAGTACTTC. It yields the protein CASSPSGTGPNEQYF.

V usage is TRBV7-2 and J usage is TRBJ2-1; TRBD2 aligns across 8 bases. Germline loops: CDR1 SGHTA, CDR2 FQGNSA. The CDR3 has 16 residues. V shed 3 bases, J shed 12 bases, and the junction held 16 bases outside the gene matches. In DNA form, the CDR3 reads TGTGCCAGCAGCTTCTCCGGGACTAGTGGTTTCGGCGGGCAGTTCTTC. This sequence encodes CASSFSGTSGFGGQFF.

The CDR3 loop is CAISPKGYEQYF. The CDR3 bases are TGTGCCATCAGCCCGAAGGGGTACGAGCAGTACTTC. V and J are TRBV10-3 and TRBJ2-7; D might be TRBD1 (5 bases). The CDR3 consists of 12 residues. V was clipped by 6 bases and J by 4 bases, with 10 bases between them. Germline-derived CDR1 and CDR2 are ENHRY and SYGVKD.

This clone has only a few counts. This chain uses TRBV7-2 with TRBJ1-1; 9 bases agree with TRBD1. The CDR3 sequence is 14 residues long. Germline CDR1 and CDR2: SGHTA and FQGNSA. With 6 bases clipped from V and 6 bases from J, the junction kept 8 bases outside the gene matches. The CDR3 nucleotides read TGTGCCAGCAGGCCAGGACAGGGGTACGCTGAAGCTTTCTTT. It codes for CASRPGQGYAEAFF.

CDR3 protein: CASSSSDRIQFF. The CDR3 DNA is TGTGCCAGCAGCTCGTCGGACCGGATACAGTTCTTC. The chain uses TRBV7-2 and TRBJ2-1; no reliable D call. Germline V lookup: CDR1 SGHTA, CDR2 FQGNSA. The CDR3 covers 12 residues. V was cut by 4 bases and J by 13 bases, with 14 bases left in between.

The chain combines TRBV7-8 with TRBJ1-2; perhaps TRBD1 as D (6 bases). The CDR3 loop spans 15 amino acids. Trimming pared 1 base from V and 4 bases from J, leaving 13 bases between. The germline V gene encodes CDR1 SGHVS and CDR2 FQNEAQ. CDR3 nucleotide sequence: TGTGCCAGCAGCTTAGGGACAGAAGGGGTCTATGGCTACACCTTC. It codes for CASSLGTEGVYGYTF.

The V gene is TRBV7-8, the J gene TRBJ2-5; 7 bases align to TRBD1. CDR1 and CDR2 from the germline V gene are SGHVS and FQNEAQ. V shed 5 bases, J shed 1 base, and the junction held 7 bases outside the gene matches. This CDR3 is built from 15 residues. The CDR3 reads CASSQVGQSQETQYF. The CDR3 DNA is TGTGCCAGCAGCCAGGTGGGACAGTCCCAAGAGACCCAGTACTTC.

The rearrangement joins TRBV9 to TRBJ2-7; D is undetermined. Trimming removed 3 bases from V and 7 bases from J, with 23 bases in between. The CDR3 covers 16 residues. Germline CDR1 reads SGDLS; CDR2 reads YYNGEE. The DNA of the CDR3 is TGTGCCAGCAGCGGCCGGCCCGAGCCCTCCCATGGTGAGCAGTACTTC. Amino acids: CASSGRPEPSHGEQYF.

The gene calls are TRBV5-1 and TRBJ2-5, with TRBD2 matching over 7 bases. V trimming: 0 bases; J trimming: 5 bases; junction bases outside the gene matches: 10. Germline loops: CDR1 SGHRS, CDR2 YFSETQ. CDR3 length: 16 amino acids. CDR3 loop: CASSLGPSGESETQYF. CDR3 bases: TGCGCCAGCAGCTTGGGCCCGAGCGGGGAGTCGGAGACCCAGTACTTC.

V usage is TRBV27 and J usage is TRBJ1-4; D gene ambiguous. Trimming stripped 0 bases from V and 6 bases from J, with 17 bases between. The CDR3 is made up of 17 amino acids. CDR1 MNHEY and CDR2 SMNVEV come from the germline V gene (reference sequence). DNA for the CDR3: TGTGCCAGCAGTTTATCCCCCTTTAACAGCCGAGATGAAAAACTGTTTTTT. Residues: CASSLSPFNSRDEKLFF.

The chain couples TRBV5-1 to TRBJ2-7; tentative D call: TRBD1 (6 bases). This CDR3 has 14 residues. The ends were cut back, 2 bases at V and 2 bases at J, with 11 bases in the middle. The germline CDR1 and CDR2 sequences are SGHRS and YFSETQ. This CDR3 reads CASSFKTGAYEQYF. CDR3 DNA: TGCGCCAGCAGCTTCAAGACAGGAGCCTACGAGCAGTACTTC.

This chain joins TRBV6-5 and TRBJ2-3; 7 bases fit TRBD2. The V and J ends lost 2 bases and 4 bases, in that order; junction bases with no gene match: 6. Germline CDR1 is MNHEY and CDR2 is SVGAGI. The CDR3 is 15 amino acids. This CDR3 reads CASSYGGTISDTQYF. DNA of the CDR3: TGTGCCAGCAGTTACGGGGGGACTATTTCAGATACGCAGTATTTT.

This chain uses TRBV4-2 with TRBJ1-3, with D possibly being TRBD1 (6 bases). Per germline, CDR1 LGHNA and CDR2 YNFKEQ. The CDR3 contains 15 residues. Deletions cut 0 bases from V and 2 bases from J, with 8 bases between. CDR3 DNA: TGTGCCAGCAGCCAAGATGGGGGGCCTGGAAACACCATATATTTT. Its protein is CASSQDGGPGNTIYF.

This chain joins TRBV20-1 and TRBJ2-5; D is uncertain. V was trimmed by 2 bases and J by 5 bases, leaving 6 bases between them. The germline V gene encodes CDR1 DFQATT and CDR2 SNEGSKA (reference sequence). The CDR3 totals 11 residues. CDR3 protein: CSARIGETQYF. The CDR3 DNA reads TGCAGTGCTAGAATAGGGGAGACCCAGTACTTC.

The chain combines TRBV19 with TRBJ1-2; 9 nucleotides line up with TRBD1. V was clipped by 4 bases and J by 2 bases; unmatched bases: 5. The CDR3 loop spans 15 amino acids. The V gene's germline CDR1 is LNHDA and CDR2 SQIVND (reference sequence). The CDR3 coding sequence is TGTGCCAGTAGTACGGACAGGGGCGGGAACTATGGCTACACCTTC. Its translation: CASSTDRGGNYGYTF.

This sequence joins TRBV27 and TRBJ1-1; D gene uncertain. V was trimmed by 2 bases and J by 5 bases, leaving 6 bases between them. There are 12 residues in the CDR3. Germline lookup yields CDR1 MNHEY and CDR2 SMNVEV (reference sequence). The chain's CDR3 is CASSLRGTEAFF. CDR3 bases: TGTGCCAGCAGTTTACGCGGGACTGAAGCTTTCTTT.

The chain carries TRBV29-1 and TRBJ2-7; 7 bases are shared with TRBD2. Germline CDR1 reads SQVTM; CDR2 reads ANQGSEA. The junction had 5 bases not matched to a gene; V was cut back by 0 bases and J by 0 bases. The CDR3 is 15 amino acids. In nucleotides, the CDR3 is TGCAGCGTTGAAGATCTCAGCGGGGCCTCCTACGAGCAGTACTTC. It encodes CSVEDLSGASYEQYF.

The rearrangement joins TRBV28 to TRBJ2-1; 12 nucleotides agree with TRBD1. This CDR3 is built from 20 residues. V shed 6 bases, J shed 5 bases, and the junction held 20 bases outside the gene matches. Germline CDR1 MDHEN, CDR2 SYDVKM. Here the CDR3 reads CASSLVIAVGTGGVNNEQFF. As DNA, the CDR3 is TGTGCCAGCAGCCTAGTCATAGCGGTCGGGACAGGGGGCGTGAACAATGAGCAGTTCTTC.